This T cell receptor beta chain was retrieved from a study of cytomegalovirus exposure and HLA in healthy donors. Study overall: Researchers found that less than 90% of a few hundred genotyped donors fell within the Caucasian-associated ancestry cluster.

A word on this clone: Its antigen is still unknown.

The PCR had 60 Vbeta and 13 Jbeta primers. Produced via immunoSEQ multiplex PCR; TCRdb's table is partial and in-frame only. This table holds approximately 160,000 clones, 75% to 85% found once. The trim removed 4 bases at V and 6 bases at J, leaving 15 bases unmatched. CDR1 is GTSNPN, CDR2 SVGIG, per germline (reference sequence). The CDR3 is 16 amino acids. Study-level findings and limits: Later analysis demonstrated an association between a missense DCLRE1C variant and TCR beta V- and J-gene trimming. Previous analysis showed most TCR beta V segments were productive about 87% or about 30% of the time. Later on, analysis showed that most CMV-associated TCR beta chains appeared to be HLA-restricted.

This receptor was identified in a girl aged 2-15 years in good health and CMV-seropositive. The chain joins TRBV30 to TRBJ1-2; 9 nucleotides agree with TRBD1. The source material was PBMCs. Here the CDR3 DNA reads TGTGCCTGGATGGATGGGGGAAAATGGGACAGGGATGGCTACACCTTC. The encoded protein is CAWMDGGKWDRDGYTF.